Following are 24 T cell receptor beta chains from one sample sequenced in a study of T cells in localized non-small cell lung cancer. Here immunoSEQ multiplex PCR was the method, and the copy in TCRdb shows in-frame clones only, minus some. The sample carries about 72,000 clones, 84% recorded once. This specimen consisted of peripheral blood, obtained before any cancer treatment. The receptor source for this set is a female donor aged 60 or older with stage I lung adenocarcinoma.

V usage is TRBV6-5 and J usage is TRBJ2-2; D is perhaps TRBD2 (6 bases). V was trimmed by 2 bases and J by 7 bases, leaving 14 bases between them. The length of the CDR3 is 15 residues. Germline CDR1 MNHEY, CDR2 SVGAGI. The CDR3 loop is CASSYAGLGGGELFF. The CDR3, as DNA: TGTGCCAGCAGTTACGCAGGCCTGGGGGGCGGGGAGCTGTTTTTT.

The chain has TRBV2 and TRBJ2-5; TRBD2 aligns across 7 bases. The V segment lost 6 bases and the J segment 3 bases; nucleotides outside the gene matches: 4. Germline lookup yields CDR1 SNHLY and CDR2 FYNNEI. The CDR3 is 13 residues long. CDR3: CASRAGVKETQYF. The CDR3 DNA sequence: TGTGCCAGCAGGGCGGGAGTTAAAGAGACCCAGTACTTC.

The chain employs TRBV21-1 and TRBJ2-1; TRBD2, the table's D call, lacks a check against the DNA. TRBV21-1 is a known pseudogene. This CDR3 spans 16 amino acids. This chain's CDR3 is CASSTTLAGHEHEQFF. For the CDR3, the DNA is TGTGCCAGCAGCACGACACTAGCGGGCCACGAACATGAGCAGTTCTTC.

V usage is TRBV27 and J usage is TRBJ2-1, with D possibly matching TRBD1 (6 bases). Deletions cut 4 bases from V and 1 base from J, with 11 bases between. There are 15 residues in the CDR3. The germline V gene encodes CDR1 MNHEY and CDR2 SMNVEV (reference sequence). Here the CDR3 DNA reads TGTGCCAGCAGTTATCAAGGGGGTTCCTACAATGAGCAGTTCTTC. Encoded protein: CASSYQGGSYNEQFF.

V is TRBV29-1 and J is TRBJ1-1; D unresolved. The CDR3 runs to 11 residues. The V end was cut by 8 bases, the J end by 0 bases, with 7 bases between. Germline V gives CDR1 SQVTM, CDR2 ANQGSEA. The CDR3 coding sequence is TGCAGCTGTAAGATGAACACTGAAGCTTTCTTT. Protein: CSCKMNTEAFF.

V usage is TRBV2 and J usage is TRBJ2-7; 8 bases are a match to TRBD1. Per the germline V gene, CDR1 is SNHLY and CDR2 is FYNNEI. The CDR3 has 14 residues. V gave up 4 bases and J gave up 2 bases; unmatched junction bases: 4. For the CDR3, the DNA is TGTGCCAGCAGTGCCTTGACAGGGGCCTACGAGCAGTACTTC. This gives the protein CASSALTGAYEQYF.

The V and J genes are TRBV29-1 and TRBJ1-2; 10 nucleotides align to TRBD1. This CDR3 region has 13 residues. CDR1 is SQVTM, CDR2 ANQGSEA, per germline. Losses at the gene ends were 5 bases for V and 7 bases for J; bases not matched to a gene: 7. CDR3 coding DNA: TGCAGCGTTCGAGTTGGGACAGGGGTTGGCTACACCTTC. Translated: CSVRVGTGVGYTF. The full variable domain, its missing parts supplied by reference TRBV29-1 and TRBJ1-2, is SAVISQKPSRDICQRGTSLTIQCQVDSQVTMMFWYRQQPGQSLTLIATANQGSEATYESGFVIDKFPISRPNLTFSTLTVSNMSPEDSSIYLCSVRVGTGVGYTFGSGTRLTVV.

This sequence joins TRBV2 and TRBJ2-7; 9 bases are shared with TRBD2. The CDR3 totals 13 residues. The V segment lost 6 bases and the J segment 6 bases; nucleotides outside the gene matches: 6. The germline V gene encodes CDR1 SNHLY and CDR2 FYNNEI. CDR3 sequence: CASRQAGGIEQYF. CDR3 DNA sequence: TGTGCCAGCAGGCAAGCGGGAGGCATCGAGCAGTACTTC.

This rearrangement joins TRBV4-1 to TRBJ1-4; D unresolved. V lost 2 bases to trimming and J lost 0 bases, with 4 bases between them. Germline V lookup: CDR1 MGHRA, CDR2 YSYEKL. The CDR3 is made up of 14 amino acids. This chain's CDR3 is CASSQQATNEKLFF. For the CDR3, the DNA is TGCGCCAGCAGCCAACAAGCAACTAATGAAAAACTGTTTTTT.

The V gene is TRBV6-5, the J gene TRBJ2-7; 7 bases map to TRBD1. The V gene's germline CDR1 is MNHEY and CDR2 SVGAGI. The V segment lost 1 base and the J segment 3 bases; nucleotides outside the gene matches: 6. There are 15 residues in the CDR3. In DNA form, the CDR3 reads TGTGCCAGCAGTTACTTAAGCGGACAGGACTACGAGCAGTACTTC. This sequence encodes CASSYLSGQDYEQYF.

The chain recombines TRBV19 with TRBJ1-2, with D perhaps matching TRBD1 (5 bases). Germline-derived CDR1 and CDR2 are LNHDA and SQIVND (reference sequence). Trimming shortened V by 7 bases and J by 3 bases, and 18 bases separated the two germline ends. The CDR3 runs 15 residues. The CDR3, as DNA: TGTGCCAGTAAGATACAGGAGTTAAGGGACTATGGCTACACCTTC. It specifies CASKIQELRDYGYTF.

This clone was seen only once. J is TRBJ1-2 and V is TRBV6-6, with D hard to call. Trimming took 4 bases from V and 4 from J, leaving 19 bases between them. The CDR3 has 16 residues. The germline gives CDR1 MNHNY, CDR2 SVGAGI (reference sequence). The CDR3 DNA is TGTGCCAGCAGTTTTGAGGACTCCTCTTGGGGCTATGGCTACACCTTC. Its protein product is CASSFEDSSWGYGYTF.

The V gene is TRBV5-1, the J gene TRBJ1-2; no clear D. V was shortened by 5 bases and J by 3 bases, with 11 bases between the two germline ends. The CDR3 extends over 13 amino acids. Germline-derived CDR1 and CDR2 are SGHRS and YFSETQ. CDR3 region: CASRSGGDYGYTF. The CDR3 DNA reads TGCGCCAGCAGGTCGGGTGGGGACTATGGCTACACCTTC.

The chain combines TRBV11-2 with TRBJ2-1; D may be TRBD2 (5 bases). The CDR3 has 9 residues. Germline assignment: CDR1 SGHAT and CDR2 FQNNGV. Trimming took 5 bases from V and 15 from J, leaving 8 bases between them. CDR3 protein: CASSRDGFF. The CDR3 DNA follows: TGTGCCAGCAGCCGGGATGGGTTCTTC.

The chain couples TRBV10-1 to TRBJ2-7; D ambiguous. CDR1 is WNHNN and CDR2 is SYGVQD in the germline V gene (reference sequence). The CDR3 is 13 amino acids. The V end lost 2 bases, the J end lost 6 bases, and 11 bases lay between the germline ends. The CDR3: CASSERSPGEQYF. CDR3 bases: TGCGCCAGCAGTGAGAGATCTCCGGGCGAGCAGTACTTC.

This clone turned up a few times. V and J are TRBV12-5 and TRBJ1-6; 10 bases agree with TRBD1. The ends lost 5 bases at V and 9 bases at J; junction bases unmatched: 7. Germline assignment: CDR1 LGHNT and CDR2 FRNRAP. The CDR3 has 15 amino acids. The DNA of the CDR3 is TGTGCTAGTGGTCTGGGACAGGGGAGGGGTTCACCCCTCCACTTT. This gives the protein CASGLGQGRGSPLHF.

The V and J genes are TRBV4-1 and TRBJ2-7; 14 bases align to TRBD2. The CDR3 runs 19 residues. The germline V gene encodes CDR1 MGHRA and CDR2 YSYEKL. Unmatched junction bases numbered 13, after V lost 4 bases and J lost 2 bases. The CDR3 DNA follows: TGCGCCAGCAGCCCACAGGGACTAGCGGGAGTAATAGGGCCCTACGAGCAGTACTTC. Protein sequence: CASSPQGLAGVIGPYEQYF.

The V gene is TRBV10-3, the J gene TRBJ1-1; 11 bases line up with TRBD1. J lost 0 bases, V lost 5 bases, and 5 bases had no gene match. Germline CDR1 and CDR2: ENHRY and SYGVKD. This CDR3 has 16 residues. CDR3 protein: CAISRTGGELNTEAFF. The DNA of the CDR3 is TGTGCCATCAGTCGGACAGGGGGCGAATTGAACACTGAAGCTTTCTTT.

This chain joins TRBV2 and TRBJ1-6, with unresolved D. The V end lost 4 bases, the J end lost 0 bases, and 7 bases lay between the germline ends. The CDR3 spans 15 residues. Germline V gives CDR1 SNHLY, CDR2 FYNNEI. As DNA, the CDR3 is TGTGCCAGCAGTGCCTTTTTCTCCTATAATTCACCCCTCCACTTT. This codes for CASSAFFSYNSPLHF.

The genes are TRBV15 and TRBJ1-1; 7 positions agree with TRBD1. CDR3 length: 19 amino acids. J was trimmed by 4 bases and V by 0 bases; bases with no gene match: 17. Germline lookup yields CDR1 LNHNV and CDR2 YYDKDF (reference sequence). This CDR3 is CATSRDFHLGRQGSTEAFF. The CDR3 nucleotides read TGTGCCACCAGCAGAGATTTCCACCTTGGTAGACAGGGTTCCACTGAAGCTTTCTTT.

The chain recombines TRBV18 with TRBJ1-1; D may be TRBD1 (5 bases). Trimming removed 3 bases from V and 9 bases from J, with 14 bases in between. The length of the CDR3 is 13 residues. Germline-derived CDR1 and CDR2 are KGHSH and LQKENI. CDR3 amino acids: CASSPSEQEKAFF. The CDR3 nucleotides are TGTGCCAGCTCACCCTCGGAACAGGAAAAAGCTTTCTTT.

J is TRBJ1-2 and V is TRBV5-1; D is ambiguous. The length of the CDR3 is 15 residues. The V end lost 0 bases, the J end lost 5 bases, and 14 bases lay between the germline ends. Germline CDR1 and CDR2: SGHRS and YFSETQ. The CDR3 nucleotides read TGCGCCAGCAGCTTGGAAGGCGGCCTGGGATATGGCTACACCTTC. Translating it yields CASSLEGGLGYGYTF.

The rearrangement uses TRBV5-4 and TRBJ2-7; a weak D match, TRBD2 (5 bases). Germline assignment: CDR1 SGHNT and CDR2 YYREEE (reference sequence). V lost 4 bases and J 5 bases, leaving 13 bases between the germline ends. This CDR3 is 13 amino acids long. DNA of the CDR3: TGTGCCAGCAGCCCGATGGGAGAAAACGAGCAGTACTTC. Its translation is CASSPMGENEQYF.

This clone turned up a few times. This rearrangement joins TRBV7-2 to TRBJ1-1; 8 nucleotides align to TRBD1. The V segment lost 1 base and the J segment 8 bases; nucleotides outside the gene matches: 12. CDR1 SGHTA and CDR2 FQGNSA come from the germline V gene. This CDR3 contains 16 residues. The CDR3 sequence is CASSLGPQGALDEAFF. The CDR3 nucleotides read TGTGCCAGCAGCTTAGGACCCCAGGGGGCGCTGGACGAAGCTTTCTTT.